The source of this TCR beta chain is a study of CD8+ T cells in alopecia areata (dated by TCRdb to the late 2010s). Context from the whole study: High-throughput TCRbeta sequencing was used to examine T cell clonal expansion in alopecia areata in both the C3H/HeJ mouse model and human patients. On the human side, TCRbeta sequencing was run on scalp tissue and on sorted CD4+ and CD8+ peripheral blood T cells from healthy controls and from alopecia areata patients with either patchy or totalis/universalis disease. Scalp clonality was compared across normal scalp (n=4), patchy alopecia areata scalp (n=8), and alopecia totalis/universalis scalp (n=8). RNA was extracted with the PAXgene miRNA kit for fixed scalp, the miRNeasy kit for PBMCs, and the RNeasy kit for mouse skin. TCRbeta CDR3 regions were amplified by immunoSEQ multiplex PCR with 35 Vbeta forward and 13 Jbeta reverse primers. What the research found in general, with its limitations: Shared TCR sequences between patients were less evident than in mice, which may be partly attributable to HLA diversity in the patient population. Compared with normal scalp, lesional scalp, particularly in alopecia totalis/universalis, had higher clonality and more expanded CD8+ clones, which suggests antigenic drive. Unlike mouse skin, which is dominated by gammadelta T cells, normal human skin has resident alphabeta T cells that are also sequenced, and this complicates analysis of the scalp TCR repertoire.

Library prep was done by the immunoSEQ multiplex PCR assay. RNA was extracted from all samples and reverse transcribed into cDNA as template for TCR sequencing. First-strand cDNA was synthesized with SuperScript III using a 2:1 mix of oligo-dT and random hexamers. A synthetic immune receptor repertoire was used to assess amplification bias, and residual bias was removed computationally. In the source study's methods: Raw reads were preprocessed to remove errors, and CDR3 was defined by IMGT conventions from the conserved cysteine to phenylalanine. Clonality was calculated as 1 minus Shannon entropy normalized by log2 of the number of productive unique TCRs. Whether each scalp clone was CD4 or CD8 was inferred by checking scalp TCRbeta sequences against the CD4 and CD8 repertoires from sorted blood. TCRdb retrieved this table from immuneACCESS and kept in-frame rearrangements only. Not all clones are present; in checked studies, unresolved V genes account for under half, and no reason is known for the remainder. V, J and clone size were drawn from that table, and D and trimming were deduced from the DNA. This sample comprises 110,000 to 150,000 clones, less than 75% of them detected only once. The ten largest make up 30% to 45% of the sample.

Comment on this clone: Its antigen specificity is not known. No qualities accompany the bases; no much larger clone lies one base away.

PBMCs were isolated by density centrifugation and stained for CD3, CD4 and CD8, after which CD4+ and CD8+ T cells were sorted on a FACSAria. Scalp biopsies and blood samples were provided by unaffected controls. This TCR derives from a human donor in good health. The source material was CD8+ T cells sorted from blood.

This receptor has the CDR3 CASSQSDEQYF. The DNA sequence is given as TGTGCCAGCAGCCAATCAGACGAGCAGTACTTC. Recombination joined TRBV14 with TRBJ2-7; a confident D gene designation cannot be given. Measured from the cysteine to the phenylalanine, the CDR3 is 11 residues long. Left in the record is the CDR3 DNA by itself, 33 bases read in frame from the first base. V is clipped by 2 bases and J by 5 bases, and the sequence between their germline boundaries is 4 bases long. The germline V gene supplies CDR1 SGHDN and CDR2 FVKESK.